This entry concerns a single T cell receptor beta chain. The data belong to a study of T cell changes during pregnancy in multiple sclerosis. The CDR3 has 15 amino acids. Trimming at V came to 4 bases and at J to 0 bases, leaving 3 bases not matched to a gene. The V gene's germline CDR1 is SGHTS and CDR2 YDEGEE. The table came from immunoSEQ multiplex PCR; TCRdb's copy has only in-frame clones and leaves some out. The table records about 86,000 clones, 80% to 95% of them present only once. This chain joins TRBV5-8 and TRBJ2-1, with 8 positions matching TRBD2. The TCR originated in a female donor in good health, enrolled as a control in a pregnancy study. Sequenced material: peripheral blood, taken in the first trimester of pregnancy. The CDR3 here is CASSPGGRSYNEQFF. The CDR3 DNA sequence: TGTGCCAGCAGCCCGGGGGGGCGCTCCTACAATGAGCAGTTCTTC.